These 25 T cell receptor beta chains came from one sample sequenced in a study of CD8 T cells in Susac syndrome. Random hexamers were used to reverse transcribe an amount of roughly 0.5 to 1 ug RNA. TCRdb re-called the immunoSEQ multiplex PCR reads through MiXCR, storing one row per CDR3 protein. The sample records tens of thousands of distinct CDR3 sequences, 85% to 95% being singletons. Sequencing was performed on CD8+ T cells from PBMCs. The receptors stem from a human donor in good health.

CDR3 region: CASSPSQGVFYEQYF. The CDR3 nucleotides are TGTGCCAGCAGCCCCAGTCAGGGGGTGTTCTACGAGCAGTACTTC. This chain connects TRBV7-9 to TRBJ2-7; 7 nucleotides agree with TRBD1. Trimming at V came to 5 bases and at J to 3 bases, leaving 10 bases not matched to a gene. Germline CDR1 and CDR2: SEHNR and FQNEAQ (reference sequence). The CDR3 spans 15 residues.

The chain joins TRBV3-1 to TRBJ1-3; D is ambiguous. Germline V CDR1 and CDR2: LGHDT, YNNKEL (reference sequence). This CDR3 is built from 15 residues. V dropped 3 bases and J dropped 0 bases, with 9 bases sitting between them. The CDR3 loop reads CASSQGTGSGNTIYF. DNA for the CDR3: TGTGCCAGCAGCCAGGGCACCGGCTCTGGAAACACCATATATTTT.

CDR3 sequence (DNA): TGTGCCAGCTCATTTCAGGAGTACACTGAAGCTTTCTTT. It yields the protein CASSFQEYTEAFF. The J gene is TRBJ1-1, the V gene TRBV6-2 or TRBV6-3; D is unresolved. Germline assignment: CDR1 MNHEY and CDR2 SVGEGT. This CDR3 spans 13 amino acids. Trimming shortened V by 8 bases and J by 3 bases, and 13 bases separated the two germline ends.

The chain is built from TRBV12-3 or TRBV12-4 and TRBJ2-6; D ambiguous. Trimming left V 5 bases short and J 3 bases short, with 8 bases between. The CDR3 covers 14 residues. The CDR3: CASSLADGANVLTF. The CDR3 nucleotides read TGTGCCAGCAGTCTTGCTGATGGGGCCAACGTCCTGACTTTC.

This sequence joins TRBV6-5 and TRBJ2-5, with 8 nucleotides matching TRBD2. The CDR3 spans 15 residues. Germline CDR1 MNHEY, CDR2 SVGAGI. J was trimmed by 4 bases and V by 4 bases; bases with no gene match: 8. The CDR3 region is CASSFSRGARETQYF. The CDR3 DNA sequence: TGTGCCAGCAGTTTCTCGCGGGGGGCGAGAGAGACCCAGTACTTC.

The chain has TRBV6-5 and TRBJ2-7; D may match TRBD1 or TRBD2 (5 bases each). The CDR3 extends over 12 amino acids. The V and J ends lost 6 bases and 6 bases respectively, with 12 bases between them. Per germline, CDR1 MNHEY and CDR2 SVGAGI. CDR3 amino acids: CASSPGAGEQYF. The DNA for the CDR3 is TGTGCCAGCAGCCCCGGGGCGGGCGAGCAGTACTTC.

Notes on this clonotype: The conserved phenylalanine or tryptophan normally closing the CDR3 is absent here, so this likely arose from a read error. The chain couples TRBV6-5 to TRBJ2-5, with D maybe TRBD1 (6 bases). The CDR3 runs to 14 residues. Deletions cut 5 bases from V and 4 bases from J, with 14 bases between. From germline, CDR1 is MNHEY and CDR2 SVGAGI. CDR3 sequence reads: CASSLNRARETQYL. CDR3 DNA sequence: TGTGCCAGCAGTCTTAACAGGGCCCGAGAGACCCAGTACCTC.

The chain joins TRBV20-1 to TRBJ2-5; D is perhaps TRBD1 (7 bases). Germline values: CDR1 DFQATT, CDR2 SNEGSKA (reference sequence). The V end lost 1 base, the J end lost 1 base, and 10 bases lay between the germline ends. CDR3 size: 14 residues. Written as DNA, the CDR3 is TGCAGTGCTAGAGGGCGGGACAGCCAAGAGACCCAGTACTTC. This gives the protein CSARGRDSQETQYF.

The sample holds a few counts of this clonotype. The CDR3 region has the DNA TGTGCCAGCAGCTCCGGACAGAGCGTTTACTACGAGCAGTACTTC. It is translated as CASSSGQSVYYEQYF. This rearrangement joins TRBV5-6 to TRBJ2-7; possibly TRBD1 for D (6 bases). Germline CDR1 and CDR2: SGHDT and YYEEEE. V gave up 3 bases and J gave up 3 bases, with 16 bases separating them. The CDR3 runs 15 residues. The entire variable domain, with the rest obtained from reference TRBV5-6 and TRBJ2-7, is as follows: DAGVTQSPTHLIKTRGQQVTLRCSPKSGHDTVSWYQQALGQGPQFIFQYYEEEERQRGNFPDRFSGHQFPNYSSELNVNALLLGDSALYLCASSSGQSVYYEQYFGPGTRLTVT.

The V and J genes are TRBV29-1 and TRBJ1-2; 8 bases are a match to TRBD1. Per the germline V gene, CDR1 is SQVTM and CDR2 is ANQGSEA. This CDR3 has 14 residues. V was clipped by 1 base and J by 5 bases; unmatched bases: 6. The CDR3 DNA follows: TGCAGCGTTGAAGGCCAGGGGGCTTGGTATGGCTACACCTTC. Residues: CSVEGQGAWYGYTF. Full variable domain (missing parts from reference TRBV29-1 and TRBJ1-2): SAVISQKPSRDICQRGTSLTIQCQVDSQVTMMFWYRQQPGQSLTLIATANQGSEATYESGFVIDKFPISRPNLTFSTLTVSNMSPEDSSIYLCSVEGQGAWYGYTFGSGTRLTVV.

The CDR3 DNA is TGTGCTAGTGGTTTGGGCGCTTACTACGAGCAGTACTTC. It is translated as CASGLGAYYEQYF. V usage is TRBV12-5 and J usage is TRBJ2-7; no clear D gene. The germline V and J ends were trimmed by 1 base and 3 bases, with 7 bases remaining between them. This CDR3 is built from 13 residues. Germline V gene sequence: CDR1 LGHNT, CDR2 FRNRAP.

The J gene is TRBJ1-4, the V gene TRBV7-6, with TRBD1 identical over 11 bases. CDR1 SGHVS and CDR2 FNYEAQ come from the germline V gene. This CDR3 is 17 amino acids long. With 5 bases clipped from V and 2 bases from J, the junction kept 7 bases outside the gene matches. CDR3 in amino acids: CASSPRTGGLTNEKLFF. CDR3 nucleotide sequence: TGTGCCAGCAGCCCCAGGACAGGGGGCCTGACTAATGAAAAACTGTTTTTT.

V and J are TRBV7-9 and TRBJ2-6; 7 bases agree with TRBD2. The germline CDR1 and CDR2 sequences are SEHNR and FQNEAQ (reference sequence). This CDR3 spans 15 amino acids. Trimming cost V 3 bases and J 2 bases; bases outside gene matches: 1. The CDR3 sequence: CASSFAGAGANVLTF. The CDR3 DNA sequence: TGTGCCAGCAGCTTCGCGGGGGCTGGGGCCAACGTCCTGACTTTC.

V gene TRBV2 combines with J gene TRBJ2-2; D remains ambiguous. Germline V CDR1 and CDR2: SNHLY, FYNNEI. With 6 bases removed from V and 1 base from J, the gap between germline ends came to 12 bases. The CDR3 sequence is 15 residues long. The CDR3 nucleotides are TGTGCCAGCAGCCACGACGTAAGGAACACCGGGGAGCTGTTTTTT. It encodes CASSHDVRNTGELFF.

The chain has TRBV11-2 and TRBJ2-7, with 9 bases matching TRBD1. Germline trimming cut 5 bases from V and 4 bases from J; bases unmatched to any gene: 12. CDR1 and CDR2 (germline): SGHAT, FQNNGV. This CDR3 contains 16 residues. CDR3 in DNA: TGTGCCAGCAGCCTCTCCGGGACAGGGTTCGTTTACGAGCAGTACTTC. It is translated as CASSLSGTGFVYEQYF.

V and J are TRBV6-5 and TRBJ2-7, with 11 bases fitting TRBD1. The germline CDR1 and CDR2 sequences are MNHEY and SVGAGI. The J segment lost 7 bases and the V segment lost 5 bases, leaving 10 bases of the junction unmatched. This CDR3 contains 15 residues. CDR3 in amino acids: CASSTTGTGGREQYF. CDR3 DNA sequence: TGTGCCAGCAGTACGACCGGGACAGGGGGGAGGGAGCAGTACTTC.

The chain has TRBV12-3 or TRBV12-4 and TRBJ1-1, with D possibly matching TRBD1 (6 bases). This CDR3 is 14 amino acids long. The V end was cut by 5 bases, the J end by 4 bases, with 14 bases between. CDR3 residues: CASSVTGRGTEAFF. The CDR3 DNA reads as TGTGCCAGCAGTGTTACAGGGAGAGGCACTGAAGCTTTCTTT.

The chain uses TRBV5-6 and TRBJ2-2; D is uncertain. This CDR3 has 14 amino acids. Trimming pared 0 bases from V and 2 bases from J, leaving 5 bases between. Germline V CDR1 and CDR2: SGHDT, YYEEEE. The CDR3, as DNA: TGTGCCAGCAGCTTGGGAAGTAACACCGGGGAGCTGTTTTTT. This encodes CASSLGSNTGELFF.

Concerning this clonotype: One end of the junction is discordant with germline, which a read error may explain. The chain carries TRBV9 and TRBJ2-1; possible D gene TRBD1, 6 bases. Germline lookup yields CDR1 SGDLS and CDR2 YYNGEE. The CDR3 sequence is 15 residues long. The CDR3 region has the DNA TGTGCCGGCAGCGTTGCCAAGGGGGCCTACAATGAGCAGTTCTTC. Translated: CAGSVAKGAYNEQFF.

This chain links TRBV19 with TRBJ2-2; D remains unclear. Germline-derived CDR1 and CDR2 are LNHDA and SQIVND (reference sequence). Trimming removed 7 bases at V and 5 bases at J, with 8 bases between. This CDR3 contains 12 residues. The CDR3 region is CASTPITGELFF. The CDR3 DNA sequence: TGTGCCAGTACCCCCATAACCGGGGAGCTGTTTTTT.

J is TRBJ2-7 and V is TRBV7-9, with 7 bases that match TRBD1. Germline V CDR1 and CDR2: SEHNR, FQNEAQ (reference sequence). The V segment lost 1 base and the J segment 1 base; nucleotides outside the gene matches: 1. The CDR3 is 14 residues long. This CDR3 is CASSLEGQSYEQYF. CDR3 sequence (DNA): TGTGCCAGCAGCTTAGAGGGACAGTCCTACGAGCAGTACTTC.

This chain connects TRBV5-6 to TRBJ2-1; 7 nucleotides match TRBD1. This CDR3 contains 15 residues. Unmatched junction bases numbered 9, after V lost 1 base and J lost 8 bases. Germline V gene data show CDR1 as SGHDT and CDR2 as YYEEEE. CDR3 region: CASSLSGRGMDEQFF. The DNA for the CDR3 is TGTGCCAGCAGCTTGTCGGGCAGGGGGATGGATGAGCAGTTCTTC.

This clonotype was seen a few times. V gene TRBV19 combines with J gene TRBJ1-2; 9 bases fit TRBD1. From germline, CDR1 is LNHDA and CDR2 SQIVND (reference sequence). V lost 0 bases to trimming and J lost 6 bases; unmatched junction nucleotides: 5. CDR3 length: 15 residues. In DNA, the CDR3 is TGTGCCAGTAGTATAGACGTACAGGGGGCAAATGGCTACACCTTC. Translated: CASSIDVQGANGYTF.

The chain couples TRBV7-2 to TRBJ2-3; TRBD2 is a possible D gene (7 bases). The length of the CDR3 is 16 residues. CDR1 is SGHTA, CDR2 FQGNSA, per germline. V was cut by 2 bases and J by 7 bases, with 19 bases left in between. The CDR3 protein is CASSLRRGGAQYTQYF. CDR3 in DNA: TGTGCCAGCAGCTTAAGAAGAGGGGGGGCGCAATATACGCAGTATTTT.

The genes are TRBV7-2 and TRBJ2-1; 7 bases are shared with TRBD1. The CDR3 totals 15 residues. Germline CDR1 reads SGHTA; CDR2 reads FQGNSA. Unmatched junction bases numbered 7, after V lost 1 base and J lost 7 bases. CDR3 nucleotide sequence: TGTGCCAGCAGCTTAGTAACAGGGGATCGGAATGAGCAGTTCTTC. Amino acid sequence: CASSLVTGDRNEQFF. Using reference TRBV7-2 and TRBJ2-1 for the parts outside the CDR3, the full variable domain is GAGVSQSPSNKVTEKGKDVELRCDPISGHTALYWYRQSLGQGLEFLIYFQGNSAPDKSGLPSDRFSAERTGGSVSTLTIQRTQQEDSAVYLCASSLVTGDRNEQFFGPGTRLTVL.